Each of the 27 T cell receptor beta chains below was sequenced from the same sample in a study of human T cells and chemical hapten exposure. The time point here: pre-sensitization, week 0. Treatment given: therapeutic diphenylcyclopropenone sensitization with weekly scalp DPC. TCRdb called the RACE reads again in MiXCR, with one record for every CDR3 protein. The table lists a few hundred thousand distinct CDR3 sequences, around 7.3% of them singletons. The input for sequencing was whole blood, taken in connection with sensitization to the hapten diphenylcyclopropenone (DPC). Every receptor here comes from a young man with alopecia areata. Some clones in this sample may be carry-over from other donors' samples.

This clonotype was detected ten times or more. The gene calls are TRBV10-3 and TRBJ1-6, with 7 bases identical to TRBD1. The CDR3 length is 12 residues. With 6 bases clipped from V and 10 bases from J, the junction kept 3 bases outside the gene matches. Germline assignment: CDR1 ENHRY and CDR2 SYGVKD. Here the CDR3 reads CAISPGQSPLHF. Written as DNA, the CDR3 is TGTGCCATCAGCCCGGGACAGTCACCCCTCCACTTT.

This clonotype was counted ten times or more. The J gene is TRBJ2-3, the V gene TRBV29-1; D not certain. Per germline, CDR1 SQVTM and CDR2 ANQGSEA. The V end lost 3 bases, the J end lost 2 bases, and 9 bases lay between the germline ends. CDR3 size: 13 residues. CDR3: CSVEGGNTDTQYF. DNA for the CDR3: TGCAGCGTTGAGGGCGGTAACACAGATACGCAGTATTTT.

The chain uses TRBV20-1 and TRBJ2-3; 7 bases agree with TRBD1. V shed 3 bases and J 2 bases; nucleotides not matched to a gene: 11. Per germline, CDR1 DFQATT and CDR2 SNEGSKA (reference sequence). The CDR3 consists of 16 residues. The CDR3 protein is CSASRSNRGNTDTQYF. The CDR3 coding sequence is TGCAGTGCTAGTCGTAGCAACAGGGGAAACACAGATACGCAGTATTTT.

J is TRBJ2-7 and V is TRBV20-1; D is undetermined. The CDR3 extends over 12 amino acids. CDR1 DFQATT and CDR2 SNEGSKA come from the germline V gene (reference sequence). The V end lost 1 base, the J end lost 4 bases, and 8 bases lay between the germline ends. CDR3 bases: TGCAGTGCTAGAGGACACGGATACGAGCAGTACGTC. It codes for CSARGHGYEQYV.

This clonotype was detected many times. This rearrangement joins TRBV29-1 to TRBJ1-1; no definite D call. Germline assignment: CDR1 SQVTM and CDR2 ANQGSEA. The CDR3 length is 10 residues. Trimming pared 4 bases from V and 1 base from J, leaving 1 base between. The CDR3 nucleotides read TGCAGCGTTGGGAACACTGAAGCTTTCTTT. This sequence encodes CSVGNTEAFF.

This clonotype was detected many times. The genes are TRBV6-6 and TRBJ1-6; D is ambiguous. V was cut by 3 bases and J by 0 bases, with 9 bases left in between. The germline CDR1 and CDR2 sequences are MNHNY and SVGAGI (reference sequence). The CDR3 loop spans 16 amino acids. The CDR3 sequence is CASSYIGDSYNSPLHF. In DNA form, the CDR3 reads TGTGCCAGCAGTTATATTGGGGACTCCTATAATTCACCCCTCCACTTT.

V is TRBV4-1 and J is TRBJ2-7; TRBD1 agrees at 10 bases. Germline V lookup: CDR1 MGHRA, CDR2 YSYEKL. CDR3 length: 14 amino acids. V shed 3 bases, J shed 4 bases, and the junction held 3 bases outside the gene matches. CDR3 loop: CASSHKGQGYEQYF. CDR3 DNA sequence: TGCGCCAGCAGCCATAAGGGACAGGGGTACGAGCAGTACTTC.

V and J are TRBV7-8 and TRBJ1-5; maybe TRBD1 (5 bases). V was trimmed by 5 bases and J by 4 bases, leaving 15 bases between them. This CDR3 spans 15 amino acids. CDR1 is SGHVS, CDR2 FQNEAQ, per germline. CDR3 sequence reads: CASSRDSRGNQPQHF. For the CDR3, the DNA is TGTGCCAGCAGCCGGGACTCGAGGGGAAATCAGCCCCAGCATTTT.

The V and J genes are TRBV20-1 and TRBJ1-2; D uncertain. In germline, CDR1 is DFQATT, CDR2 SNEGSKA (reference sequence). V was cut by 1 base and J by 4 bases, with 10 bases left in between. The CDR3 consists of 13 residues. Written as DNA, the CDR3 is TGCAGTGCTAGAGCAGGCCAGCCCTATGGCTACACCTTC. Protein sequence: CSARAGQPYGYTF.

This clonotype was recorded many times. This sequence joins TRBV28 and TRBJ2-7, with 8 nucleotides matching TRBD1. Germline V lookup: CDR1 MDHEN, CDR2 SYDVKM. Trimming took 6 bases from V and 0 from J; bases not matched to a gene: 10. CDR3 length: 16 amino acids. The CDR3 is CASSYARTGSSYEQYF. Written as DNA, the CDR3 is TGTGCCAGCAGCTACGCCCGGACAGGGAGCTCCTACGAGCAGTACTTC.

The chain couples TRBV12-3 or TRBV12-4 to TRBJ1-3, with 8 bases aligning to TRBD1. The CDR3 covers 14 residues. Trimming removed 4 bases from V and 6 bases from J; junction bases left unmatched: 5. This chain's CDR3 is CASSSQGAENTIYF. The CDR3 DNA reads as TGTGCCAGCAGTTCTCAGGGGGCGGAAAACACCATATATTTT.

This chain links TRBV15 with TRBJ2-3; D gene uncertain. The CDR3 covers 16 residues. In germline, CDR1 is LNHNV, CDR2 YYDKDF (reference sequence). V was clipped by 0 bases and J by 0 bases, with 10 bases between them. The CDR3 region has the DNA TGTGCCACCAGCAGAGATCACGGCACGAGCACAGATACGCAGTATTTT. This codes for CATSRDHGTSTDTQYF.

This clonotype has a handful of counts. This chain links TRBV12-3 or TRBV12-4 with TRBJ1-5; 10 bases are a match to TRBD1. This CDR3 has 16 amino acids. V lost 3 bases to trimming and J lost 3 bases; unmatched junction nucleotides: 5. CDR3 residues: CASSFSTGGSNQPQHF. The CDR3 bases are TGTGCCAGCAGTTTTTCGACAGGGGGCTCCAATCAGCCCCAGCATTTT.

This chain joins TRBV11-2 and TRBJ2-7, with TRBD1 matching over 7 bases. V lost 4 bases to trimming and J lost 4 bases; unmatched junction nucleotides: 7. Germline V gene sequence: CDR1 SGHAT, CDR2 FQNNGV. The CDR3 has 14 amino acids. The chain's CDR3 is CASSSIPGQYEQYF. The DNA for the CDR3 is TGTGCCAGCAGCTCGATACCGGGACAGTACGAGCAGTACTTC.

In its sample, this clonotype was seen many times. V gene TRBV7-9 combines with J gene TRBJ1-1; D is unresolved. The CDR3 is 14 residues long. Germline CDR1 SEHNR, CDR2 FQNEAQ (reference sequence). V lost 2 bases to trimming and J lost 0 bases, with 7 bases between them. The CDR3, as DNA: TGTGCCAGCAGCTTAAGTAATGTGAACACTGAAGCTTTCTTT. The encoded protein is CASSLSNVNTEAFF.

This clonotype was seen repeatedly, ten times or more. CDR3 coding DNA: TGTGCCAGCAGCCTCGGACAAGTAAATGAGCAGTTCTTC. Residues: CASSLGQVNEQFF. The chain uses TRBV7-9 and TRBJ2-1, with D possibly TRBD1 on 5 matching bases. Germline CDR1 is SEHNR and CDR2 is FQNEAQ (reference sequence). The CDR3 length is 13 residues. V gave up 5 bases and J gave up 7 bases, with 12 bases separating them.

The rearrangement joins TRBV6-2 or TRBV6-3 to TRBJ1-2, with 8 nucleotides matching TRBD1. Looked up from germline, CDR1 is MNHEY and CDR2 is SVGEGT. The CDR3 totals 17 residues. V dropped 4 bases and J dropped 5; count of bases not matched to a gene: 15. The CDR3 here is CASSSTRQGLYGYGYTF. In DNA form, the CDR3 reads TGTGCCAGCAGTTCCACCCGACAGGGGCTCTACGGATATGGCTACACCTTC.

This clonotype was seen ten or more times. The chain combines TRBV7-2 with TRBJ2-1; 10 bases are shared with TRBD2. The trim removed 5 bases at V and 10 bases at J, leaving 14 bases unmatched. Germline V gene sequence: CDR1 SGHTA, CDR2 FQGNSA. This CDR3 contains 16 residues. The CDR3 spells CASSPHASGGALEQFF. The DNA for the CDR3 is TGTGCCAGCAGCCCCCACGCAAGCGGGGGGGCCCTCGAGCAGTTCTTC.

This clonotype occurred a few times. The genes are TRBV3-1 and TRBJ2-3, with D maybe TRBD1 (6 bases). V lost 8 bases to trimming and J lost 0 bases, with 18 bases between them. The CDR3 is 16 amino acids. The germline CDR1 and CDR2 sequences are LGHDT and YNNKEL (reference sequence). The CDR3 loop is CASGKRTATSTDTQYF. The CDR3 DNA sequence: TGTGCCAGCGGAAAAAGGACAGCTACTAGCACAGATACGCAGTATTTT.

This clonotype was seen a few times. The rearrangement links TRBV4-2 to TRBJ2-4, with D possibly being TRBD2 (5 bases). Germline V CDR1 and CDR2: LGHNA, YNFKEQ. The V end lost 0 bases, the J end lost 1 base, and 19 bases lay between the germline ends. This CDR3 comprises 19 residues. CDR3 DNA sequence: TGTGCCAGCAGCCAAGATCAAGGACTCCCCCTCAGGGCCAAAAACATTCAGTACTTC. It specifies CASSQDQGLPLRAKNIQYF.

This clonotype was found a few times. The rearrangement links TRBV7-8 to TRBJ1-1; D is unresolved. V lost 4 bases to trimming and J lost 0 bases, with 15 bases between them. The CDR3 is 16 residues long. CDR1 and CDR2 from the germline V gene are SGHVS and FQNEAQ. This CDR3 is CASSSLGAGMNTEAFF. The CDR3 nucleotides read TGTGCCAGCAGCTCCCTCGGCGCCGGAATGAACACTGAAGCTTTCTTT.

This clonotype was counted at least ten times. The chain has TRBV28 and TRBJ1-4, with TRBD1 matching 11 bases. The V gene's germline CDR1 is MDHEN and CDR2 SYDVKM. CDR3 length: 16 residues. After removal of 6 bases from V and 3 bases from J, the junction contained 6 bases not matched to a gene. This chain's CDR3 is CASRRDRGLSNEKLFF. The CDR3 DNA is TGTGCCAGCAGGAGGGACAGGGGGTTGTCTAATGAAAAACTGTTTTTT.

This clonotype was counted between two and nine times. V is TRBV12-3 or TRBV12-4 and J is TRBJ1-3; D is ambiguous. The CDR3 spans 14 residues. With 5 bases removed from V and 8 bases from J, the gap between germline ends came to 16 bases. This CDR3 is CASSPPHREDTIYF. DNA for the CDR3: TGTGCCAGCAGTCCCCCTCACCGGGAGGACACCATATATTTT.

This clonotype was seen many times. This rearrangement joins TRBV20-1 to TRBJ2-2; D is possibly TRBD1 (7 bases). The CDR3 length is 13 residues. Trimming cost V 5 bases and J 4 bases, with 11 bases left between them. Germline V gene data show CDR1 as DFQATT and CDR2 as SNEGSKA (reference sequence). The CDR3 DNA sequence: TGCAGTGCTGGCGGGACAGCCACCGGGGAGCTGTTTTTT. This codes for CSAGGTATGELFF.

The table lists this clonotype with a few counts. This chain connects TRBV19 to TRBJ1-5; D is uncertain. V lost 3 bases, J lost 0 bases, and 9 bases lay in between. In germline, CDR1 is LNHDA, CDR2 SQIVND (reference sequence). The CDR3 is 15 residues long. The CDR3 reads CASSIEQHSNQPQHF. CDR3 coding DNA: TGTGCCAGTAGTATTGAACAGCATAGCAATCAGCCCCAGCATTTT.

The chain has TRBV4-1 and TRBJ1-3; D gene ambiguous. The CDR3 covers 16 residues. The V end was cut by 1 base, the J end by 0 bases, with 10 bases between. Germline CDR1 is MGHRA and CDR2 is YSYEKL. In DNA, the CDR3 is TGCGCCAGCAGCCAAGCCGGGCCCGTCTCTGGAAACACCATATATTTT. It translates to CASSQAGPVSGNTIYF.

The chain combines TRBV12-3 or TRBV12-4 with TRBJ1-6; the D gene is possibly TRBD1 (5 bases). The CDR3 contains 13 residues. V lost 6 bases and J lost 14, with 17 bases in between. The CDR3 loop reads CASRGSTGVSLHF. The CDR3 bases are TGTGCCAGCAGAGGGAGCACGGGGGTGTCCCTCCACTTT.